This record looks at one T cell receptor (beta chain) sequence and its context. Its antigen is still unknown. No base quality information exists; no much larger clone differs at one position. The same CDR3 arises from other DNA sequences in this sample as well. Taken from the germline V gene, the CDR1 and CDR2 loops are SGHRS and YFSETQ. The CDR3 runs 16 amino acids, cysteine and phenylalanine included. Left in the record is the CDR3 DNA by itself, 48 bases read in frame from the first base. Trimming takes 0 bases from V and 1 base from J, and the germline ends sit 8 bases apart. This record belongs to a study of shared clonotypes between healthy human individuals (dated by TCRdb to about 2020). With regard to the full study: A couple of women and three men aged 18 to 49 years were included in the cohort. For each donor, CD4 naive and CD4 memory were each run on three plates, CD8 naive on two plates, and CD8 memory on one plate. The study deeply sequenced blood TCR repertoires of 5 or 6 healthy adults to estimate repertoire size and the extent of clonotype sharing between individuals. To increase sequencing depth and limit assay-specific biases, TCR repertoire library preparation and sequencing were carried out by different laboratories using diverse techniques. Leukapheresis yielded between about 0.85 and 10 billion PBMCs per donor. On the study overall, not on this receptor specifically: Naive subsets generally had larger estimated clonotype richness than memory subsets. Compared with non-shared clonotypes, clonotypes shared by all four sorted-subset donors had higher generation probabilities. Incomplete sequencing was indicated by rarefaction of sorted-subset datasets, despite the large sequencing depth. The genetic and exposure-history diversity represented was limited by the small number of donors. Pairwise subsampling led to the expectation that sequencing depth would affect the degree of clonotype sharing among donors. Across a handful of donors, about 4.5% of naive CD4, roughly 3.5% of naive CD8, around 2.5% of memory CD4, and approximately 0.42% of memory CD8 clonotypes were shared. Sampling was restricted to blood, and TCR repertoires in tissue are likely to differ from TCR repertoires in blood.

The donors were healthy, HIV-negative adults who had no recently reported acute infections or vaccinations. Every donor was a Caucasian adult living in Nashville, Tennessee, USA. Magnetic negative selection was used to enrich CD4+ T cells, after which naive cells were positively selected on CD45RA and the negative fraction became the memory subset. After blood collection by leukapheresis, PBMCs were isolated using Ficoll-Histopaque density gradient centrifugation and then cryopreserved in the vapor phase of liquid nitrogen. Analytical flow cytometry was used to check the purity and quantity of every magnetically sorted T cell population. Genomic DNA was isolated from every sorted fraction and measured by UV absorbance on a Nanodrop 2000c. Using the deep immunoSEQ assay, TCR CDR3 regions were amplified from genomic DNA by multiplex PCR. For each cell subset, the extracted genomic DNA was distributed evenly across all wells of several immunoSEQ 96-well plates, and each plate served as one replicate. For sorted subsets, roughly 190 ng of genomic DNA, equivalent to 30,000 or so T cell genomes, went into each replicate PCR. The purified libraries were quantified using a Qubit 3.0 fluorometer, sized with a Bioanalyzer 2100, and then quantified again using the KAPA Library Quantification kit. Each immunoSEQ 96-well plate was sequenced on its own single-read 150-cycle Illumina NextSeq 550 flow cell. Under the source paper's analysis protocol: Because the immunoSEQ output held only junctional sequences and lacked quality scores, the filtering could not match the filtering applied to full-length reads. Sequences were annotated with PyIR, a Python wrapper for IgBLAST v1.9, and V/J genes and CDR3 were assigned using IMGT germline references. Reads were removed for weak V/J assignments (E-value above 1e-6), missing CDR3, stop codons, out-of-frame junctions, or ambiguous translated residues. V3J clonotypes were defined as sequences sharing an identical inferred V gene, J gene, and CDR3 amino acid sequence. The percentage overlap between two repertoires was calculated by dividing the number of shared unique clonotypes by the size of the smaller repertoire. RTK rarefaction, the Chao1 estimator, and Recon v2.1 estimates of unobserved clonotypes were used to assess repertoire richness. Generation probabilities for all TCRbeta clonotypes obtained by the gDNA method from a handful of donors were computed using OLGA. TCRdb holds this immuneACCESS table with in-frame rearrangements only. Some clones are missing; in checked studies, unresolved V genes explain under half, and the rest has no known cause. That table is the source of V, J and clone size, and D and trimming were worked out from the DNA. Counted in this sample were 2 million to 2.5 million clones; about 90% of them appeared once. The ten most abundant clones make up 0.37% of the sample.

The V and J genes are TRBV5-1 and TRBJ2-6, with the D gene not confidently named. Sequencing was carried out using naive CD4+ T cells from PBMCs. Read against the paper, the sample's cell subset or site label means: CD45RA+ positively selected. This receptor was identified in a man between 18 and 29 years old in good health. Some clones in this sample may be carry-over from other donors' samples. The encoded CDR3 is CASSLEGHSGANVLTF. The DNA reads TGCGCCAGCAGCTTGGAAGGGCATTCTGGGGCCAACGTCCTGACTTTC. With all but the CDR3 taken from the reference TRBV5-1 and TRBJ2-6 genes, the full variable domain is: KAGVTQTPRYLIKTRGQQVTLSCSPISGHRSVSWYQQTPGQGLQFLFEYFSETQRNKGNFPGRFSGRQFSNSRSEMNVSTLELGDSALYLCASSLEGHSGANVLTFGAGSRLTVL.